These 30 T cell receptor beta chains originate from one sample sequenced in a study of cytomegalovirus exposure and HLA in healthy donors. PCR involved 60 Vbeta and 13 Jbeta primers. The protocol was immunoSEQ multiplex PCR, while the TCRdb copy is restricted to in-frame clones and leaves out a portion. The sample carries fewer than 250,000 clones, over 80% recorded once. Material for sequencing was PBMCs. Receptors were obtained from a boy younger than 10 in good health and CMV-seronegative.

The chain's CDR3 is CASSASGGVIGNEQFF. The CDR3 nucleotides are TGTGCCAGCAGCGCAAGCGGGGGGGTTATTGGAAATGAGCAGTTCTTC. This chain uses TRBV9 with TRBJ2-1; 10 positions match TRBD2. The CDR3 spans 16 residues. In germline, CDR1 is SGDLS, CDR2 YYNGEE. V trimming: 3 bases; J trimming: 7 bases; junction bases outside the gene matches: 10.

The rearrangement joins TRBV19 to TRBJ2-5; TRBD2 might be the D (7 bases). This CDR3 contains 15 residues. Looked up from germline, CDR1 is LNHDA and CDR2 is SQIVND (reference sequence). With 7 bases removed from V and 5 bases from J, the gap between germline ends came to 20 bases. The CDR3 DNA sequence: TGTGCCAGTACGCGCGGGGGACACGAGGGGGAGACCCAGTACTTC. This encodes CASTRGGHEGETQYF.

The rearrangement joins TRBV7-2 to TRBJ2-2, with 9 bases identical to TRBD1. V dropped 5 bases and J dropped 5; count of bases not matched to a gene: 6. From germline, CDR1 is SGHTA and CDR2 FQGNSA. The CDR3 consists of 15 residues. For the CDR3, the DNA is TGTGCCAGCAGCCCGGGACAGGGAGGGACCGGGGAGCTGTTTTTT. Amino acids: CASSPGQGGTGELFF.

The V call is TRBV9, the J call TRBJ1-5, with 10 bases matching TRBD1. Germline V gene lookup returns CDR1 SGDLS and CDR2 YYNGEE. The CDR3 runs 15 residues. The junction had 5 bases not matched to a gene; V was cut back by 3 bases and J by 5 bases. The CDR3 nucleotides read TGTGCCAGCAGCGCGGGACAGGGGAGCTATCAGCCCCAGCATTTT. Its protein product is CASSAGQGSYQPQHF.

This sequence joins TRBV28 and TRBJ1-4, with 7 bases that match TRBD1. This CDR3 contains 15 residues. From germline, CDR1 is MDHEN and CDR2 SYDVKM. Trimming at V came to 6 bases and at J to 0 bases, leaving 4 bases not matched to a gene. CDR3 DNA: TGTGCCAGCAGCCTCAGGGGGTCAACTAATGAAAAACTGTTTTTT. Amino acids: CASSLRGSTNEKLFF.

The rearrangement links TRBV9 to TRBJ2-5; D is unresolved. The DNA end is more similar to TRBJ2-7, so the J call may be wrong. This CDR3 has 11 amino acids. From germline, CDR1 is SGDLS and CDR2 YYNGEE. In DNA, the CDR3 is TGTGCCAGCACCGAGCGATACGAGCAGTACTTC. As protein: CASTERYEQYF.

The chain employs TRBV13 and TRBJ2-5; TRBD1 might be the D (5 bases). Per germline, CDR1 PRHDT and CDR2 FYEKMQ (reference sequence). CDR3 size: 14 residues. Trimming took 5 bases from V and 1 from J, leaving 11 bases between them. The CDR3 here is CASSMLQGQETQYF. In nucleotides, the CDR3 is TGTGCCAGCAGCATGTTGCAGGGCCAAGAGACCCAGTACTTC.

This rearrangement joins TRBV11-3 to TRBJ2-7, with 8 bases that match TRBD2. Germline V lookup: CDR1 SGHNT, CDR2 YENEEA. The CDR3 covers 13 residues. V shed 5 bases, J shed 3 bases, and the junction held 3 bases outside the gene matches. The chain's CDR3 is CASSQSGSYEQYF. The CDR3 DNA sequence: TGTGCCAGCAGCCAAAGCGGGAGCTACGAGCAGTACTTC.

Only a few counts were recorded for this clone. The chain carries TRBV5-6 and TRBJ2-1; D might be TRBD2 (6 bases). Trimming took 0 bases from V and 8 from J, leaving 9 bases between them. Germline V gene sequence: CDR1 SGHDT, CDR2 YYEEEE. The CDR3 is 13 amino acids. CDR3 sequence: CASSLGGGDEQFF. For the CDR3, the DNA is TGTGCCAGCAGCTTGGGGGGCGGGGATGAGCAGTTCTTC.

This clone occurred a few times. Here the CDR3 DNA reads TGTGCCAGCAGTGATTGGGGGCAGGGAATGAACACTGAAGCTTTCTTT. Translation: CASSDWGQGMNTEAFF. The chain combines TRBV6-1 with TRBJ1-1; tentative D call: TRBD1 (6 bases). CDR3 length equals 16 residues. The V gene lost 3 bases and the J gene lost 0 bases, with 14 bases spanning the gap. Germline V gene lookup returns CDR1 MNHNS and CDR2 SASEGT.

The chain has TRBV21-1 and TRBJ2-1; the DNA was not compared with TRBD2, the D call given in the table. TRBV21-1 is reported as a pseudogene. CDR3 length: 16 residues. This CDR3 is CASSKSERIRQCMQFF. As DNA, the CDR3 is TGTGCCAGCAGCAAAAGTGAGCGGATAAGACAATGTATGCAGTTCTTC.

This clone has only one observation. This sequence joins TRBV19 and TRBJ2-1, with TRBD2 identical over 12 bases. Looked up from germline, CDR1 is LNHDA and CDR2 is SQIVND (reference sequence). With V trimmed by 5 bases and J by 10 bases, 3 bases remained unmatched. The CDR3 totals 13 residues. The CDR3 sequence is CASSFGLAGEQFF. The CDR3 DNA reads TGTGCCAGTAGTTTCGGACTAGCGGGAGAGCAGTTCTTC.

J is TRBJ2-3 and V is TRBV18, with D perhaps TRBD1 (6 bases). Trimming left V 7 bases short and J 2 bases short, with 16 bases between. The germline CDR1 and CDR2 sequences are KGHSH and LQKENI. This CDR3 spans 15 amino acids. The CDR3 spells CASYLDRSSTDTQYF. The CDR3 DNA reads TGTGCCAGCTACCTGGACAGATCTTCCACAGATACGCAGTATTTT.

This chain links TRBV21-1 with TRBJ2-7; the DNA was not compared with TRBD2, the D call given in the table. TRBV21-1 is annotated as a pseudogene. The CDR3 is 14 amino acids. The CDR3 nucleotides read TGTGCCAAGGGGGAGGGGGAGGGCGTCAACGAGCAGTACTTC. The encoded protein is CAKGEGEGVNEQYF.

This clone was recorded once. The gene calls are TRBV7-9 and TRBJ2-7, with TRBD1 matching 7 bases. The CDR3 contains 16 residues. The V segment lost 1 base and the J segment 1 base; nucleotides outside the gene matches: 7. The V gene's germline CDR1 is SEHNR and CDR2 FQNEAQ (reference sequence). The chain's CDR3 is CASSLGLGQRSYEQYF. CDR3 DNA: TGTGCCAGCAGCTTAGGGTTGGGACAGAGGTCCTACGAGCAGTACTTC. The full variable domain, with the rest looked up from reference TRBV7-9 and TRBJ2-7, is DTGVSQNPRHKITKRGQNVTFRCDPISEHNRLYWYRQTLGQGPEFLTYFQNEAQLEKSRLLSDRFSAERPKGSFSTLEIQRTEQGDSAMYLCASSLGLGQRSYEQYFGPGTRLTVT.

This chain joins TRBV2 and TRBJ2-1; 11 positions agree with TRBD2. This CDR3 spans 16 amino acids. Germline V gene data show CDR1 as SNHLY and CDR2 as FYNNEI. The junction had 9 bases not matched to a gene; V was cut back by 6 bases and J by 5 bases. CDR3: CASRDSTSGSNNEQFF. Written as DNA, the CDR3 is TGTGCCAGCAGGGACTCCACTAGCGGGAGCAACAATGAGCAGTTCTTC. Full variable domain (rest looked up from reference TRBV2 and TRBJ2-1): EPEVTQTPSHQVTQMGQEVILRCVPISNHLYFYWYRQILGQKVEFLVSFYNNEISEKSEIFDDQFSVERPDGSNFTLKIRSTKLEDSAMYFCASRDSTSGSNNEQFFGPGTRLTVL.

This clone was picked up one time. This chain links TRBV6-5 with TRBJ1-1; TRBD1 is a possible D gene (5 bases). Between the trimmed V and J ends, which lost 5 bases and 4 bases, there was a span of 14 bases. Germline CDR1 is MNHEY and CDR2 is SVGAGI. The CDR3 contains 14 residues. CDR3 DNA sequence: TGTGCCAGCAGTGAATTGAAGGGGCGCACTGAAGCTTTCTTT. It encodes CASSELKGRTEAFF.

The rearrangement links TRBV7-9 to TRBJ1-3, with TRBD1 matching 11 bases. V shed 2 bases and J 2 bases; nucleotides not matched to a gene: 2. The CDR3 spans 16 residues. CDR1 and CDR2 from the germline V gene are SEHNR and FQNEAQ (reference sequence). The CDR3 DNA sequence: TGTGCCAGCAGCTTACAGGGACAGGGGGCTGGAAACACCATATATTTT. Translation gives CASSLQGQGAGNTIYF.

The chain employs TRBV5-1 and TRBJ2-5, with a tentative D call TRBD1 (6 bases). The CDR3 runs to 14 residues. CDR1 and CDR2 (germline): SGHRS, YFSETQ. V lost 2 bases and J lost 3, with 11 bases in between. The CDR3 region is CASSFQAGEETQYF. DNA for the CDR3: TGCGCCAGCAGCTTTCAGGCAGGGGAAGAGACCCAGTACTTC.

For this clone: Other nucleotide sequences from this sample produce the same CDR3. The CDR3, as DNA: TGTGCCTGGAGTCTCGGGAACACTGAAGCTTTCTTT. Protein product: CAWSLGNTEAFF. The gene calls are TRBV30 and TRBJ1-1; the D is unclear. This CDR3 contains 12 residues. Germline assignment: CDR1 GTSNPN and CDR2 SVGIG (reference sequence). Trimming removed 2 bases at V and 1 base at J, with 5 bases between.

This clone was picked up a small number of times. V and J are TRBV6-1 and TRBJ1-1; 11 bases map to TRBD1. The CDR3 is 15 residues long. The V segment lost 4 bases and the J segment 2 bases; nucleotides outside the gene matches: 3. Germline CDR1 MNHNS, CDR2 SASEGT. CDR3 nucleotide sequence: TGTGCCAGCAGTGCAGGGACAGGGGGAAACACTGAAGCTTTCTTT. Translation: CASSAGTGGNTEAFF.

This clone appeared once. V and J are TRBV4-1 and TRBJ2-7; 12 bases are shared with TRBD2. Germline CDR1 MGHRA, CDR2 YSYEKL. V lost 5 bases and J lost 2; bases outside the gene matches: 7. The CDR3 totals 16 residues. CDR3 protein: CASSSLLAGGTYEQYF. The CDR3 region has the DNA TGCGCCAGCAGCTCACTACTAGCGGGAGGCACCTACGAGCAGTACTTC.

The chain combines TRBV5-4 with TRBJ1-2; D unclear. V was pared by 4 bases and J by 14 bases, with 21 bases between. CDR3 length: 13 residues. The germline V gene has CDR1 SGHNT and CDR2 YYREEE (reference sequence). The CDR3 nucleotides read TGTGCCAGCAGCCAAGGTCAGGCCAGCTACTTAACCTTC. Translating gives CASSQGQASYLTF.

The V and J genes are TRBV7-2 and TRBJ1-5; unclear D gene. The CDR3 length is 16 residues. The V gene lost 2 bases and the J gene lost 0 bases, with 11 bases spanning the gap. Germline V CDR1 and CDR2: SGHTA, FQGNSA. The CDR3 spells CASSLPGFYSNQPQHF. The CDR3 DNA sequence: TGTGCCAGCAGCTTACCGGGGTTCTATAGCAATCAGCCCCAGCATTTT.

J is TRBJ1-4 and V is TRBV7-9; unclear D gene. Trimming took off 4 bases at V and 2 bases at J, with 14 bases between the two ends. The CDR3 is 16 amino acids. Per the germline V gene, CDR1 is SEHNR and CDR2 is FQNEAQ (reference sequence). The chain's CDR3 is CASSWNLGPTNEKLFF. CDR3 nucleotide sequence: TGTGCCAGCAGCTGGAACCTGGGCCCTACTAATGAAAAACTGTTTTTT.

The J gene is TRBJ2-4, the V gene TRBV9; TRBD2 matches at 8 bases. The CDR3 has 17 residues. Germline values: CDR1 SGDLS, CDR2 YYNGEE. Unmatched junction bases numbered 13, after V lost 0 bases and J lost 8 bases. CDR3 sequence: CASSVAVGRAGFDIQYF. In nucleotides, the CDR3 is TGTGCCAGCAGCGTAGCGGTCGGGAGGGCCGGTTTTGACATTCAGTACTTC.

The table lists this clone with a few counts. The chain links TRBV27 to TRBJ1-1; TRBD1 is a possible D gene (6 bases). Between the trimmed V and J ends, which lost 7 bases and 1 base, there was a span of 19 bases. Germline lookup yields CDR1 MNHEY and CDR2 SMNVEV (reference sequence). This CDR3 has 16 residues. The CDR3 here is CASIERGGRPNTEAFF. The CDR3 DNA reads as TGTGCCAGCATTGAACGGGGGGGCAGACCGAACACTGAAGCTTTCTTT.

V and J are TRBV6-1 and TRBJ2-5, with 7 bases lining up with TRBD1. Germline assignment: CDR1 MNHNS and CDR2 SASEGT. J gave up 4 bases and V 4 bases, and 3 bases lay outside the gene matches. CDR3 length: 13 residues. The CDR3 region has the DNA TGTGCCAGCAGTGGCCGGACAGGAGAGACCCAGTACTTC. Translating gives CASSGRTGETQYF.

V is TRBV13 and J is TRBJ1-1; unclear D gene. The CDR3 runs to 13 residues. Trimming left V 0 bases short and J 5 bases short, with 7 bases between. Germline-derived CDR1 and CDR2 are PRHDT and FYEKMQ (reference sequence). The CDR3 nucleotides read TGTGCCAGCAGCTTAGGATCCCTGACTGAAGCTTTCTTT. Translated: CASSLGSLTEAFF. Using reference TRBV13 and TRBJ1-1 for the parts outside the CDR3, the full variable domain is AAGVIQSPRHLIKEKRETATLKCYPIPRHDTVYWYQQGPGQDPQFLISFYEKMQSDKGSIPDRFSAQQFSDYHSELNMSSLELGDSALYFCASSLGSLTEAFFGQGTRLTVV.

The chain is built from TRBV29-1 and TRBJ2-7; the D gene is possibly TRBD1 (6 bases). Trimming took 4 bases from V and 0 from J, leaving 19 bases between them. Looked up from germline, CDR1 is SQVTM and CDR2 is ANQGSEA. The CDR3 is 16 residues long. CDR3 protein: CSVGLPGQLSSYEQYF. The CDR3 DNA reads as TGCAGCGTTGGGCTCCCCGGACAGCTTAGCTCCTACGAGCAGTACTTC.